One sample yielded the 24 T cell receptor beta chains listed below, sequenced in a study of T cell repertoires in cytomegalovirus infection. MiXCR was run by TCRdb on the reads, yielding one entry per CDR3 protein. The data contain about 240,000 distinct CDR3 sequences, approximately 7% of them seen just once; the ten biggest clones take up around 6%. Specimen: PBMCs. The receptor source for this set is a human donor in good health (CMV status not recorded). Some clones in this sample may be carry-over from other donors' samples.

This clonotype was found many times. The chain couples TRBV28 to TRBJ1-1; tentatively, D is TRBD1 (5 bases). V was trimmed by 7 bases and J by 6 bases, leaving 12 bases between them. Germline lookup yields CDR1 MDHEN and CDR2 SYDVKM. The CDR3 totals 12 residues. The CDR3 DNA sequence: TGTGCCAGCATCCGTCTGGGGGCTGAAGCTTTCTTT. This sequence encodes CASIRLGAEAFF.

This clonotype has ten or more counts. The chain couples TRBV7-2 to TRBJ1-2; TRBD1 aligns across 8 bases. Germline V gene lookup returns CDR1 SGHTA and CDR2 FQGNSA. The CDR3 sequence is 12 residues long. V gave up 5 bases and J gave up 7 bases; unmatched junction bases: 3. The CDR3 nucleotides are TGTGCCAGCAGCGGCGACAGGGGTGGCTACACCTTC. This gives the protein CASSGDRGGYTF.

In its sample, this clonotype was seen many times. J is TRBJ2-1 and V is TRBV5-5; D not resolved. Germline loops: CDR1 SGHKS, CDR2 YYEKEE (reference sequence). V was trimmed by 0 bases and J by 3 bases, leaving 10 bases between them. CDR3 size: 15 residues. CDR3 sequence: CASSLVQYSYNEQFF. CDR3 sequence (DNA): TGTGCCAGCAGCTTGGTTCAATATAGCTACAATGAGCAGTTCTTC. Full variable domain (remainder filled in from reference TRBV5-5 and TRBJ2-1): DAGVTQSPTHLIKTRGQQVTLRCSPISGHKSVSWYQQVLGQGPQFIFQYYEKEERGRGNFPDRFSARQFPNYSSELNVNALLLGDSALYLCASSLVQYSYNEQFFGPGTRLTVL.

The sample holds many counts of this clonotype. The V and J genes are TRBV20-1 and TRBJ2-2; D may be TRBD1 (6 bases). CDR3 size: 14 residues. V lost 3 bases, J lost 5 bases, and 13 bases lay in between. Germline CDR1 and CDR2: DFQATT and SNEGSKA (reference sequence). CDR3 coding DNA: TGCAGTGCTAGGCCCTCGGGGACAACCGGGGAGCTGTTTTTT. It is translated as CSARPSGTTGELFF.

This clonotype was observed many times. The chain is built from TRBV6-1 and TRBJ1-1; 7 nucleotides agree with TRBD1. Germline loops: CDR1 MNHNS, CDR2 SASEGT. The V and J ends lost 8 bases and 11 bases, in that order; junction bases with no gene match: 14. CDR3 length equals 13 residues. The CDR3 DNA reads TGTGCCAGCTCTTACAAGGGACAGAAGGTGGCTTTCTTT. Protein sequence: CASSYKGQKVAFF.

The sample holds a few counts of this clonotype. This chain joins TRBV28 and TRBJ2-2; a possible D gene is TRBD2 (5 bases). Germline-derived CDR1 and CDR2 are MDHEN and SYDVKM. V shed 3 bases and J shed 3 bases, with 8 bases lying between them. The CDR3 extends over 14 amino acids. CDR3 DNA sequence: TGTGCCAGCAGTTTCGGACTTCACACCGGGGAGCTGTTTTTT. This encodes CASSFGLHTGELFF.

This clonotype was picked up many times. The rearrangement links TRBV28 to TRBJ1-6, with D unresolved. The CDR3 spans 18 residues. CDR1 and CDR2 (germline): MDHEN, SYDVKM. Trimming took off 5 bases at V and 4 bases at J, with 21 bases between the two ends. The CDR3 nucleotides are TGTGCCAGCAGTCTCCCGTCCATACAGTGGAAATATAATTCACCCCTCCACTTT. Translating gives CASSLPSIQWKYNSPLHF.

The chain recombines TRBV7-9 with TRBJ1-1; D is uncertain. Between the trimmed V and J ends, which lost 5 bases and 5 bases, there was a span of 12 bases. The CDR3 is 13 residues long. Per germline, CDR1 SEHNR and CDR2 FQNEAQ (reference sequence). CDR3: CASSQPAGTEAFF. CDR3 sequence (DNA): TGTGCCAGCAGCCAACCAGCTGGGACTGAAGCTTTCTTT. Combining the CDR3 with reference TRBV7-9 and TRBJ1-1 gives the whole variable domain DTGVSQNPRHKITKRGQNVTFRCDPISEHNRLYWYRQTLGQGPEFLTYFQNEAQLEKSRLLSDRFSAERPKGSFSTLEIQRTEQGDSAMYLCASSQPAGTEAFFGQGTRLTVV.

A few counts support this clonotype. This chain connects TRBV5-6 to TRBJ2-7; the match to TRBD2 covers 10 bases. In germline, CDR1 is SGHDT, CDR2 YYEEEE. After removal of 5 bases from V and 3 bases from J, the junction contained 11 bases not matched to a gene. This CDR3 is built from 16 residues. The CDR3 loop is CASSVPLAGMDYEQYF. As DNA, the CDR3 is TGTGCCAGCAGTGTCCCACTAGCGGGGATGGACTACGAGCAGTACTTC.

This clonotype was seen repeatedly, ten times or more. V is TRBV5-1 and J is TRBJ1-5; no clear D. The V end was cut by 2 bases, the J end by 7 bases, with 13 bases between. The CDR3 has 14 amino acids. The germline CDR1 and CDR2 sequences are SGHRS and YFSETQ. The CDR3 DNA follows: TGCGCCAGCAGCTTTGAGGGAGGGCTCCAGCCCCAGCATTTT. Translation gives CASSFEGGLQPQHF.

This clonotype was observed many times. The chain combines TRBV7-2 with TRBJ2-7, with 8 bases identical to TRBD2. The CDR3 spans 14 residues. The germline CDR1 and CDR2 sequences are SGHTA and FQGNSA. The V gene end was trimmed by 2 bases and the J gene end by 3 bases; junction bases not matched to a gene: 3. The DNA of the CDR3 is TGTGCCAGCAGCTTAACCGGGACTAGCTACGAGCAGTACTTC. The encoded protein is CASSLTGTSYEQYF. Variable domain in full (rest from reference TRBV7-2 and TRBJ2-7): GAGVSQSPSNKVTEKGKDVELRCDPISGHTALYWYRQSLGQGLEFLIYFQGNSAPDKSGLPSDRFSAERTGGSVSTLTIQRTQQEDSAVYLCASSLTGTSYEQYFGPGTRLTVT.

This clonotype was seen at least ten times. The V and J genes are TRBV7-2 and TRBJ2-3, with 9 positions matching TRBD2. The CDR3 totals 16 residues. Germline V gives CDR1 SGHTA, CDR2 FQGNSA. Trimming removed 1 base from V and 9 bases from J; junction bases left unmatched: 11. The DNA for the CDR3 is TGTGCCAGCAGCTTAGTCCTGCGGGGGGGCCCGGGAACGCAGTATTTT. Translated, it gives CASSLVLRGGPGTQYF.

The chain carries TRBV5-8 and TRBJ1-5, with 8 bases matching TRBD1. There are 14 residues in the CDR3. Unmatched junction bases numbered 2, after V lost 0 bases and J lost 6 bases. Germline CDR1 SGHTS, CDR2 YDEGEE. The CDR3 reads CASSLGTGTQPQHF. As DNA, the CDR3 is TGTGCCAGCAGCTTGGGGACAGGGACTCAGCCCCAGCATTTT.

This clonotype was seen many times. CDR3 amino acids: CASSRRGAAPLYGYTF. In DNA, the CDR3 is TGTGCCAGCAGCCGCCGGGGGGCTGCTCCACTCTATGGCTACACCTTC. This rearrangement joins TRBV7-2 to TRBJ1-2; D perhaps matches TRBD1 (6 bases). CDR3 length: 16 residues. V dropped 5 bases and J dropped 4 bases, with 20 bases sitting between them. Germline-derived CDR1 and CDR2 are SGHTA and FQGNSA. Full variable domain (remainder filled in from reference TRBV7-2 and TRBJ1-2): GAGVSQSPSNKVTEKGKDVELRCDPISGHTALYWYRQSLGQGLEFLIYFQGNSAPDKSGLPSDRFSAERTGGSVSTLTIQRTQQEDSAVYLCASSRRGAAPLYGYTFGSGTRLTVV.

This clonotype was detected a few times. This rearrangement joins TRBV6-5 to TRBJ1-4; D unresolved. This CDR3 spans 15 amino acids. The germline V gene encodes CDR1 MNHEY and CDR2 SVGAGI. V was pared by 0 bases and J by 8 bases, with 13 bases between. CDR3 sequence reads: CASSYSRAGGEKLFF. The CDR3, as DNA: TGTGCCAGCAGTTACTCACGAGCTGGTGGGGAAAAACTGTTTTTT.

This clonotype was recorded at least ten times. The chain employs TRBV7-9 and TRBJ1-1; D call uncertain. V shed 5 bases and J shed 12 bases, with 13 bases lying between them. There are 11 residues in the CDR3. Germline assignment: CDR1 SEHNR and CDR2 FQNEAQ (reference sequence). CDR3 residues: CASSNVFGTFF. In DNA form, the CDR3 reads TGTGCCAGCAGCAACGTATTCGGAACTTTCTTT.

This clonotype was recorded many times. The chain uses TRBV11-2 and TRBJ2-1, with D unclear. The CDR3 has 13 residues. CDR1 and CDR2 from the germline V gene are SGHAT and FQNNGV. V was cut by 0 bases and J by 9 bases, with 9 bases left in between. The CDR3 protein is CASSLDGLAEQFF. The CDR3 DNA follows: TGTGCCAGCAGCTTAGATGGGCTGGCTGAGCAGTTCTTC.

This clonotype was counted many times. This chain links TRBV2 with TRBJ2-7, with no clear D. The V end was cut by 0 bases, the J end by 2 bases, with 8 bases between. Germline V gene lookup returns CDR1 SNHLY and CDR2 FYNNEI. This CDR3 contains 14 residues. CDR3 loop: CASSEAGITYEQYF. As DNA, the CDR3 is TGTGCCAGCAGTGAAGCGGGTATTACCTACGAGCAGTACTTC.

This clonotype was seen many times. This chain connects TRBV7-2 to TRBJ2-3; weak D call: TRBD2 (6 bases). V lost 5 bases and J lost 6, with 15 bases in between. The length of the CDR3 is 14 residues. The germline CDR1 and CDR2 sequences are SGHTA and FQGNSA. The CDR3 nucleotides are TGTGCCAGCAGCATCGGACTACCTGAGGATACGCAGTATTTT. This codes for CASSIGLPEDTQYF.

This clonotype has at least ten counts. This sequence joins TRBV5-1 and TRBJ2-3; 9 bases map to TRBD1. Germline V gene lookup returns CDR1 SGHRS and CDR2 YFSETQ. This CDR3 has 17 amino acids. J gave up 5 bases and V 3 bases, and 13 bases lay outside the gene matches. CDR3: CASSSLKQQGAKDTQYF. CDR3 coding DNA: TGCGCCAGCAGCTCGTTAAAGCAACAGGGGGCGAAAGATACGCAGTATTTT.

This clonotype was seen repeatedly, ten times or more. V gene TRBV2 combines with J gene TRBJ2-2; TRBD1 matches at 10 bases. The CDR3 extends over 16 amino acids. Germline-derived CDR1 and CDR2 are SNHLY and FYNNEI. Trimming removed 4 bases from V and 7 bases from J; junction bases left unmatched: 9. CDR3 region: CASSGNRQGAVGELFF. The CDR3 DNA follows: TGTGCCAGCAGTGGGAACCGACAGGGGGCAGTCGGGGAGCTGTTTTTT.

This clonotype came up many times. The chain has TRBV7-2 and TRBJ2-2; 8 bases match TRBD1. Trimming cost V 1 base and J 5 bases; bases outside gene matches: 3. This CDR3 is built from 15 residues. Germline lookup yields CDR1 SGHTA and CDR2 FQGNSA. The CDR3 loop is CASSLDRGRTGELFF. The CDR3 region has the DNA TGTGCCAGCAGCTTAGACAGGGGGAGGACCGGGGAGCTGTTTTTT.

This clonotype was observed many times. The chain links TRBV7-2 to TRBJ1-1; D unclear. The CDR3 sequence is 12 residues long. CDR1 is SGHTA and CDR2 is FQGNSA in the germline V gene. Deletions cut 6 bases from V and 6 bases from J, with 11 bases between. CDR3 residues: CASRSPGSEAFF. DNA of the CDR3: TGTGCCAGCAGATCTCCGGGGTCTGAAGCTTTCTTT.

This clonotype was detected many times. The chain recombines TRBV7-2 with TRBJ2-3, with 9 positions matching TRBD2. Germline V gives CDR1 SGHTA, CDR2 FQGNSA. After removal of 3 bases from V and 0 bases from J, the junction contained 10 bases not matched to a gene. The CDR3 loop spans 18 amino acids. DNA of the CDR3: TGTGCCAGCAGCTTGCGGCTAGCGGGGACCTCTAGCACAGATACGCAGTATTTT. Encoded protein: CASSLRLAGTSSTDTQYF.